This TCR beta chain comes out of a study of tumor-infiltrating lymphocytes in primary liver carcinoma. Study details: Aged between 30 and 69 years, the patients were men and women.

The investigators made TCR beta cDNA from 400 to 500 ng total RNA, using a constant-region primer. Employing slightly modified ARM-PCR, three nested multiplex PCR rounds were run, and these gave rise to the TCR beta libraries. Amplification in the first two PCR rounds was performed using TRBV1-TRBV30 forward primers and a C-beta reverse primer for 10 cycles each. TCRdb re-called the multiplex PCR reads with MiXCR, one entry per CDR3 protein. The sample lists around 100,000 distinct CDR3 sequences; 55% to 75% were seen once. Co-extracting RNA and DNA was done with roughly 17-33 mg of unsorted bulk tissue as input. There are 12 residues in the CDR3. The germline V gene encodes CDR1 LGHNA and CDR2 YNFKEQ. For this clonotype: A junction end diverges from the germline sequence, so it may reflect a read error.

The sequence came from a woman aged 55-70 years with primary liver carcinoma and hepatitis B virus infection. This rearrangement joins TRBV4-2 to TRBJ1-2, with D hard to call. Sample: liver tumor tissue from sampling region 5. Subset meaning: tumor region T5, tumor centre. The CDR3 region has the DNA TGTGCCAGCAGCCCCCATGACTATGACTACACCTTC. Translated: CASSPHDYDYTF.